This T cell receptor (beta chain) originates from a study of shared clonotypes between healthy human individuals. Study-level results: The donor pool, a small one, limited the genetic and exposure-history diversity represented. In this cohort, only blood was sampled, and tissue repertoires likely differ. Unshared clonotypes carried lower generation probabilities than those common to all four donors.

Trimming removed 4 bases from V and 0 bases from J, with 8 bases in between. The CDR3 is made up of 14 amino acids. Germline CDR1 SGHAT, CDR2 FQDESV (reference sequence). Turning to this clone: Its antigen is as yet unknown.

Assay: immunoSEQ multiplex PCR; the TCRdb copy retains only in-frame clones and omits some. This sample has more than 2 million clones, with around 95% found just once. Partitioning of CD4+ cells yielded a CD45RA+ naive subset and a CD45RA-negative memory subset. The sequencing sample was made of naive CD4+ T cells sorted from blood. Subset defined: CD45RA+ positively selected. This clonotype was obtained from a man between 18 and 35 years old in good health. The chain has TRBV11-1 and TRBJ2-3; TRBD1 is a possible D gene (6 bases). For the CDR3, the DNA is TGTGCCAGCAGCTATGGACAGAGCACAGATACGCAGTATTTT. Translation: CASSYGQSTDTQYF. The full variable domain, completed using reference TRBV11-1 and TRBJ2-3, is EAEVAQSPRYKITEKSQAVAFWCDPISGHATLYWYRQILGQGPELLVQFQDESVVDDSQLPKDRFSAERLKGVDSTLKIQPAELGDSAMYLCASSYGQSTDTQYFGPGTRLTVL.